These T cell receptor beta chains were read from a single sample in a study of T cells after yellow fever vaccination. In TCRdb, the 5' RACE reads were re-called with MiXCR into one record per CDR3 protein. The repertoire includes hundreds of thousands of distinct CDR3 sequences, more than 5.5% of them detected once, and about 15% sits in the top ten. This sample comprised PBMCs, obtained 5 days after the yellow fever booster vaccination. The receptors originated from a man aged 25 to 45 who received the YFV17D yellow fever vaccine. CDR3s include the opening cysteine and the closing phenylalanine or tryptophan. A D gene is named only where the DNA matches it firmly. Clone sizes are given selectively: once, few, many, or a class where the clone is expanded.

v_call	j_call	clone_size	d_call	cdr3_aa	cdr3_nt
TRBV12-5	TRBJ2-2	few	NA	CASGLGSGELFF	TGTGCTAGTGGTTTGGGTTCCGGGGAGCTGTTTTTT
TRBV5-1	TRBJ2-7	NA	NA	CASSQPLGEQYF	TGCGCCAGCAGCCAGCCCCTTGGCGAGCAGTACTTC
TRBV12-3/TRBV12-4	TRBJ2-1	many	TRBD1	CASSSPGTGVSNEQFF	TGTGCCAGCAGTTCCCCCGGGACAGGGGTAAGCAATGAGCAGTTCTTC
TRBV18	TRBJ2-3	many	NA	CASSPIGAHTDTQYF	TGTGCCAGCTCACCAATTGGAGCTCACACAGATACGCAGTATTTT
TRBV3-1	TRBJ2-5	NA	TRBD2	CASSQYQPGLAGGPGETQYF	TGTGCCAGCAGCCAATATCAACCGGGACTAGCGGGAGGGCCGGGGGAGACCCAGTACTTC
TRBV15	TRBJ2-3	NA	TRBD1	CATSRRTGGQYF	TGTGCCACCAGCCGCAGGACAGGAGGGCAGTATTTT
TRBV11-3	TRBJ2-1	NA	TRBD1	CASSSQGVYNEQFF	TGTGCCAGCAGCTCTCAGGGGGTTTACAATGAGCAGTTCTTC
TRBV27	TRBJ1-6	few	NA	CASKSTATRISNSPLHF	TGTGCCAGCAAATCGACAGCTACGCGGATTTCGAATTCACCCCTCCACTTT
TRBV20-1	TRBJ2-7	few	TRBD2	CSAPKGGSGKSEQYF	TGCAGTGCACCTAAGGGGGGTAGCGGGAAATCCGAGCAGTACTTC
TRBV29-1	TRBJ2-2	many	TRBD2	CSVESASGNTGELFF	TGCAGCGTTGAAAGTGCTAGCGGGAACACCGGGGAGCTGTTTTTT
TRBV4-3	TRBJ2-7	NA	TRBD2	CASSQGYQAGANVYEQYF	TGCGCCAGCAGCCAAGGGTATCAGGCGGGAGCGAACGTCTACGAGCAGTACTTC
TRBV28	TRBJ2-4	many	NA	CASSFLGSKNIQYF	TGTGCCAGCAGTTTTTTGGGGTCGAAAAACATTCAGTACTTC
TRBV5-1	TRBJ2-1	few	TRBD1	CASSDAGTEDNEQFF	TGCGCCAGCAGCGACGCAGGGACAGAAGACAATGAGCAGTTCTTC
TRBV30	TRBJ1-2	NA	NA	CAWRDRPNNYGYTF	TGTGCCTGGAGGGACAGACCTAATAACTATGGCTACACCTTC
TRBV3-1	TRBJ2-1	many	NA	CASSRAETTPYLF	TGTGCCAGCAGCCGAGCCGAGACAACCCCCTACCTCTTC
TRBV5-1	TRBJ2-5	NA	TRBD2	CASSPPGGAQETQYF	TGCGCCAGCAGCCCCCCGGGGGGAGCCCAAGAGACCCAGTACTTC
TRBV6-5	TRBJ2-2	NA	NA	CASSYSIGTQNTGELFF	TGTGCCAGCAGTTACTCGATCGGGACACAGAACACCGGGGAGCTGTTTTTT
TRBV5-6	TRBJ2-7	NA	TRBD1	CASSVTGEPYEQYF	TGTGCCAGCAGCGTCACAGGGGAACCCTACGAGCAGTACTTC
TRBV19	TRBJ2-1	many	NA	CASRAGYNEQFF	TGTGCCAGCAGAGCGGGTTACAATGAGCAGTTCTTC
TRBV7-2	TRBJ1-6	many	NA	CASSPGTGSATLHF	TGTGCCAGCAGCCCCGGGACCGGATCGGCGACCCTCCACTTT
TRBV6-2/TRBV6-3	TRBJ2-7	NA	TRBD1	CATGQGSYEQYF	TGTGCCACGGGACAGGGATCCTACGAGCAGTACTTC
TRBV30	TRBJ2-2	many	NA	CAWRSGTYGGELFF	TGTGCCTGGAGGAGCGGGACATATGGCGGGGAGCTGTTTTTT
TRBV28	TRBJ2-4	few	NA	CASRFSGGAVGNIQYF	TGTGCCAGCAGGTTTAGCGGCGGAGCGGTGGGAAACATTCAGTACTTC
TRBV9	TRBJ2-6	NA	NA	CASSVEGAGGDVLTF	TGTGCCAGCAGCGTAGAGGGAGCTGGAGGCGACGTCCTGACTTTC
TRBV27	TRBJ2-3	NA	NA	CASFTVRAQYF	TGTGCCAGCTTTACTGTGAGGGCGCAGTATTTT
TRBV7-2	TRBJ2-6	NA	TRBD1	CASSSRGPSGANVLTF	TGTGCCAGCAGCTCCAGGGGGCCCTCTGGGGCCAACGTCCTGACTTTC
TRBV7-2	TRBJ2-3	few	TRBD2	CASSWGGTSLSLATQYF	TGTGCCAGCAGCTGGGGCGGGACTAGCCTTAGTCTAGCTACGCAGTATTTT
TRBV20-1	TRBJ2-1	NA	NA	CSARRPTYNEQFF	TGCAGTGCTAGACGTCCAACTTACAATGAGCAGTTCTTC
TRBV5-1	TRBJ1-2	many	NA	CASSLGDGGSGTF	TGCGCCAGCAGCTTGGGGGACGGCGGTAGCGGCACCTTC
TRBV19	TRBJ2-2	NA	NA	CATYRRNTGELFF	TGTGCCACCTACAGGAGGAACACCGGGGAGCTGTTTTTT
TRBV12-3/TRBV12-4	TRBJ2-1	many	TRBD2	CASSLGGTSGRMYQFF	TGTGCCAGCAGTTTGGGTGGGACTAGCGGGAGGATGTATCAGTTCTTC
TRBV7-9	TRBJ2-5	many	NA	CASSLNEGELGTQYF	TGTGCCAGCAGCTTAAACGAGGGGGAACTAGGGACCCAGTACTTC
TRBV6-5	TRBJ1-2	many	TRBD1	CASSYTDRAGGYTF	TGTGCCAGCAGTTACACCGACAGGGCTGGCGGCTACACCTTC
TRBV6-5	TRBJ2-3	few	NA	CASGYSDTQYF	TGTGCCAGCGGGTACTCAGATACGCAGTATTTT
TRBV10-3	TRBJ2-2	few	TRBD1	CAISQHRDRGTGELFF	TGTGCCATCAGTCAGCACCGGGACAGGGGGACCGGGGAGCTGTTTTTT
TRBV18	TRBJ2-1	many	NA	CASSPGTYNEQFF	TGTGCCAGCTCACCGGGGACCTACAATGAGCAGTTCTTC
TRBV3-1	TRBJ2-2	many	NA	CASSSRWDTGELFF	TGTGCCAGCAGCTCCCGGTGGGATACCGGGGAGCTGTTTTTT
TRBV7-3	TRBJ2-5	NA	TRBD2	CASSQNPFRSGIIQETQYF	TGTGCCAGCAGCCAAAATCCGTTCCGTAGCGGGATTATTCAAGAGACCCAGTACTTC
TRBV12-3/TRBV12-4	TRBJ2-7	many	TRBD1	CASLVSGQGSYEQYF	TGTGCCAGCCTCGTCTCGGGACAGGGTTCCTACGAGCAGTACTTC
TRBV12-3/TRBV12-4	TRBJ2-5	NA	NA	CASSPLRGKAQETQYF	TGTGCCAGCAGTCCCCTGCGCGGGAAGGCCCAAGAGACCCAGTACTTC
TRBV12-3/TRBV12-4	TRBJ2-7	few	NA	CATLRWYF	TGTGCCACCCTACGATGGTACTTC
TRBV7-9	TRBJ2-3	many	NA	CASSKRDTQYF	TGTGCCAGCAGCAAAAGGGATACGCAGTATTTT
TRBV12-3/TRBV12-4	TRBJ1-2	NA	NA	CASSLETPYGYTF	TGTGCCAGCAGTTTGGAGACACCCTATGGCTACACCTTC
TRBV5-5	TRBJ1-1	many	NA	CASSLDAGNTEAFF	TGTGCCAGCAGCTTGGATGCAGGAAACACTGAAGCTTTCTTT
TRBV20-1	TRBJ2-3	NA	NA	CSARRVYSTDTQYF	TGCAGTGCTAGAAGAGTCTATAGCACAGATACGCAGTATTTT
TRBV27	TRBJ2-3	many	NA	CASSFSRGDTQYF	TGTGCCAGCAGTTTTTCGCGTGGAGATACGCAGTATTTT
TRBV5-1	TRBJ2-5	many	TRBD2	CASSNGLAGVETQYF	TGCGCCAGCAGCAACGGACTAGCGGGAGTAGAGACCCAGTACTTC
TRBV7-9	TRBJ2-2	many	TRBD2	CASTPGGSGSYTGELFF	TGTGCCAGCACCCCGGGCGGGAGCGGGAGTTACACCGGGGAGCTGTTTTTT
TRBV4-2	TRBJ2-5	many	NA	CASSQQQGPGETQYF	TGTGCCAGCAGCCAACAACAGGGACCAGGGGAGACCCAGTACTTC
TRBV5-1	TRBJ1-1	many	TRBD1	CASSSTGLNTEAFF	TGCGCCAGCAGCTCGACAGGGCTGAACACTGAAGCTTTCTTT
TRBV20-1	TRBJ2-7	few	NA	CSARRTATDLDEQYF	TGCAGTGCCAGGCGAACAGCGACCGATTTAGACGAGCAGTACTTC
TRBV7-2	TRBJ1-2	NA	NA	CASSERGYGYTF	TGTGCCAGCAGCGAGCGGGGCTATGGCTACACCTTC